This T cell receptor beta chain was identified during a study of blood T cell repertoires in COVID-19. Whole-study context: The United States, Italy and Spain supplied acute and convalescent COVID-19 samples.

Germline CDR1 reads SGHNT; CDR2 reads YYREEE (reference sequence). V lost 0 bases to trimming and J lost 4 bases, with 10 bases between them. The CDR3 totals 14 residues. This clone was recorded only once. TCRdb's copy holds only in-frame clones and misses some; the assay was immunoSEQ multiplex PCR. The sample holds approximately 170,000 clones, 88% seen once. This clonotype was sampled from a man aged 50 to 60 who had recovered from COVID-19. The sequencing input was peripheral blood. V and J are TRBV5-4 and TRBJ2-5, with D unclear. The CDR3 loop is CASSLAGVRETQYF. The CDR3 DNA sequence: TGTGCCAGCAGCTTGGCCGGAGTCCGAGAGACCCAGTACTTC. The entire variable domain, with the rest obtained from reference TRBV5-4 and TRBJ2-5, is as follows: ETGVTQSPTHLIKTRGQQVTLRCSSQSGHNTVSWYQQALGQGPQFIFQYYREEENGRGNFPPRFSGLQFPNYSSELNVNALELDDSALYLCASSLAGVRETQYFGPGTRLLVL.